This is a list of T cell receptor beta chains from one sample in a study of cytomegalovirus exposure and HLA in healthy donors. This table comes from immunoSEQ multiplex PCR, and its TCRdb copy is limited to in-frame clones, with some not included. The table lists 110,000 to 150,000 clones, about 94% of them singletons. Sequenced material: PBMCs. The receptors here all came from a man younger than 30 in good health and CMV-seropositive. Each CDR3 is given with its conserved first and last residue. D genes are given only for firm matches. Expanded clones are given a class, and other clones once, few, many or no size at all.

>NA|NA|14|TRBJ2-2|TRBV18
CASSPRDSTGELFF
TGTGCCAGCTCACCCCGGGACTCGACCGGGGAGCTGTTTTTT
>once|NA|17|TRBJ1-2|TRBV28
CASSFSPSAGAGRGYTF
TGTGCCAGCAGTTTTTCCCCTTCGGCAGGGGCCGGGCGTGGCTACACCTTC
>NA|NA|15|TRBJ2-7|TRBV7-2
CASSPSASVSYEQYF
TGTGCCAGCAGCCCCAGCGCTAGCGTCTCCTACGAGCAGTACTTC
>NA|NA|12|TRBJ1-5|TRBV19
CASRKGVQPQHF
TGTGCCAGTCGAAAGGGGGTTCAGCCCCAGCATTTT
>NA|TRBD2|19|TRBJ2-2|TRBV27
CASTGISRPSGTPTGELFF
TGTGCCAGCACAGGGATCTCTAGGCCTAGCGGGACTCCAACGGGGGAGCTGTTTTTT
>NA|TRBD1|17|TRBJ2-2|TRBV18
CASSPQRTGSNTGELFF
TGTGCCAGCTCACCGCAACGGACAGGGTCGAACACCGGGGAGCTGTTTTTT
>NA|TRBD1|14|TRBJ2-1|TRBV10-3
CAISLDRDRSEQFF
TGTGCCATCAGTTTAGACAGGGACCGCTCGGAGCAGTTCTTC
>NA|TRBD2|17|TRBJ2-1|TRBV19
CASSILSTSGSDNEQFF
TGTGCCAGTAGTATTCTCTCAACTAGCGGGAGCGACAATGAGCAGTTCTTC
>NA|NA|13|TRBJ2-7|TRBV5-1
CASSLAGSYEQYF
TGCGCCAGCAGCTTGGCCGGGAGTTACGAGCAGTACTTC
>NA|TRBD2|15|TRBJ2-1|TRBV27
CASSRTSGSVNEQFF
TGTGCCAGCAGTAGGACTAGCGGGAGTGTCAATGAGCAGTTCTTC
>NA|TRBD2|16|TRBJ2-2|TRBV19
CASSSSGRASSGELFF
TGTGCCAGTAGCTCTAGCGGGAGGGCCTCCTCCGGGGAGCTGTTTTTT
>NA|NA|17|TRBJ2-1|TRBV18
CASSQNSGALGGNEQFF
TGTGCCAGCTCACAGAACTCCGGGGCCCTTGGGGGGAATGAGCAGTTCTTC
>NA|TRBD2|18|TRBJ2-7|TRBV27
CASSFSSGLAGGTYEQYF
TGTGCCAGCAGTTTTAGCTCGGGACTAGCGGGAGGAACCTACGAGCAGTACTTC
>NA|NA|14|TRBJ1-5|TRBV7-8
CASSLAGGGQPQHF
TGTGCCAGCAGCTTAGCAGGGGGGGGTCAGCCCCAGCATTTT
>NA|TRBD2|14|TRBJ2-1|TRBV4-1
CASSQVAGVSEQFF
TGCGCCAGCAGCCAAGTGGCGGGAGTATCTGAGCAGTTCTTC
>once|TRBD1|16|TRBJ1-2|TRBV6-6
CASSPGQGALVGGYTF
TGTGCCAGCAGCCCGGGACAGGGGGCCCTGGTGGGGGGCTACACCTTC
>few|NA|13|TRBJ1-5|TRBV2
CASSEDTRQPQHF
TGTGCCAGCAGTGAAGATACGAGGCAGCCCCAGCATTTT